What follows are 32 T cell receptor beta chains derived from one specimen sequenced in a study of CD8 T cells in Susac syndrome. The authors reverse transcribed about 0.5 to 1 ug RNA with random hexamers. TCRdb re-derived calls from the immunoSEQ multiplex PCR reads in MiXCR, one entry per CDR3 protein. The sample lists around 150,000 distinct CDR3 sequences, approximately 93% occurring once. Material: CD4+ T cells from PBMCs. These receptors all come from a human donor with multiple sclerosis.

V is TRBV11-3 and J is TRBJ1-1; no definite D call. CDR3 length equals 12 residues. Germline lookup yields CDR1 SGHNT and CDR2 YENEEA. Trimming stripped 4 bases from V and 4 bases from J, with 7 bases between. The CDR3 DNA reads TGTGCCAGCAGCTCCAACCCCACTGAAGCTTTCTTT. Translating it yields CASSSNPTEAFF.

This sequence joins TRBV20-1 and TRBJ2-5, with 13 bases fitting TRBD2. V lost 5 bases, J lost 5 bases, and 8 bases stayed unmatched. The CDR3 covers 15 residues. Per the germline V gene, CDR1 is DFQATT and CDR2 is SNEGSKA (reference sequence). DNA of the CDR3: TGCAGTGCTGAACACGGGACTAGCGGGGAGGAGACCCAGTACTTC. It is translated as CSAEHGTSGEETQYF.

The genes are TRBV20-1 and TRBJ2-5; 8 bases match TRBD1. Looked up from germline, CDR1 is DFQATT and CDR2 is SNEGSKA (reference sequence). V was clipped by 6 bases and J by 5 bases; unmatched bases: 8. This CDR3 is built from 13 residues. The CDR3 bases are TGCAGTGCACCCCCAGGGGGCAGGGAGACCCAGTACTTC. Protein sequence: CSAPPGGRETQYF.

In nucleotides, the CDR3 is TGTGCCAGCAGCGTAGGGGGGGGATCCTCTGGGGCCAACGTCCTGACTTTC. It is translated as CASSVGGGSSGANVLTF. The chain has TRBV9 and TRBJ2-6; TRBD2 matches at 7 bases. With V trimmed by 0 bases and J by 0 bases, 3 bases remained unmatched. The CDR3 length is 17 residues. Germline V gene data show CDR1 as SGDLS and CDR2 as YYNGEE.

In this sample, this clonotype turned up once. The chain uses TRBV19 and TRBJ2-3; 8 bases are shared with TRBD1. This CDR3 region has 13 residues. V shed 9 bases, J shed 2 bases, and the junction held 4 bases outside the gene matches. The germline gives CDR1 LNHDA, CDR2 SQIVND (reference sequence). CDR3 region: CASGDRYTDTQYF. CDR3 DNA sequence: TGTGCCAGCGGGGACAGGTACACAGATACGCAGTATTTT.

In this sample, this clonotype turned up a few times. The chain couples TRBV29-1 to TRBJ2-7; D is uncertain. This CDR3 is built from 13 residues. The V gene's germline CDR1 is SQVTM and CDR2 ANQGSEA. V was clipped by 4 bases and J by 0 bases, with 10 bases between them. CDR3 sequence: CSVGYSYSYEQYF. The CDR3 DNA reads as TGCAGCGTTGGATATAGCTACTCCTACGAGCAGTACTTC.

The chain employs TRBV2 and TRBJ2-1; 16 bases agree with TRBD2. CDR1 is SNHLY and CDR2 is FYNNEI in the germline V gene. This CDR3 spans 18 amino acids. With 6 bases clipped from V and 0 bases from J, the junction kept 5 bases outside the gene matches. CDR3 bases: TGTGCCAGCAGGGGACTAGCGGGAGGGCACAGCTCCTACAATGAGCAGTTCTTC. Translation: CASRGLAGGHSSYNEQFF.

The rearrangement links TRBV29-1 to TRBJ2-3; D is uncertain. Trimming stripped 4 bases from V and 5 bases from J, with 4 bases between. The CDR3 consists of 10 residues. Germline assignment: CDR1 SQVTM and CDR2 ANQGSEA. The CDR3 DNA reads as TGCAGCGTTGGGTTAGATACGCAGTATTTT. This encodes CSVGLDTQYF.

The rearrangement uses TRBV30 and TRBJ2-3, with D perhaps matching TRBD2 (6 bases). Per germline, CDR1 GTSNPN and CDR2 SVGIG (reference sequence). CDR3 size: 14 residues. Trimming pared 2 bases from V and 3 bases from J, leaving 12 bases between. The CDR3 reads CAWSHGRETDTQYF. The CDR3 bases are TGTGCCTGGAGTCACGGACGGGAGACAGATACGCAGTATTTT.

The V and J genes are TRBV6-2 or TRBV6-3 and TRBJ1-4, with 7 bases fitting TRBD1. Per germline, CDR1 MNHEY and CDR2 SVGEGT. CDR3 length: 14 amino acids. With 5 bases clipped from V and 4 bases from J, the junction kept 4 bases outside the gene matches. The CDR3 nucleotides read TGTGCCAGCAGTCGCGGGACAGTTAATGAAAAACTGTTTTTT. Its translation: CASSRGTVNEKLFF.

As DNA, the CDR3 is TGTGCCAGCAGCCTAGACTACTACACCGGGGAGCTGTTTTTT. Translated, it gives CASSLDYYTGELFF. The rearrangement links TRBV14 to TRBJ2-2, with D possibly being TRBD2 (5 bases). The germline V gene encodes CDR1 SGHDN and CDR2 FVKESK. The germline V and J ends were trimmed by 4 bases and 3 bases, with 9 bases remaining between them. The CDR3 has 14 residues.

The chain links TRBV5-1 to TRBJ2-1; D is undetermined. Looked up from germline, CDR1 is SGHRS and CDR2 is YFSETQ. CDR3 length equals 15 residues. Trimming shortened V by 2 bases and J by 0 bases, and 9 bases separated the two germline ends. The CDR3 loop is CASSLAISSYNEQFF. The CDR3 DNA reads as TGCGCCAGCAGCTTAGCGATTAGCTCCTACAATGAGCAGTTCTTC. Full variable domain (rest looked up from reference TRBV5-1 and TRBJ2-1): KAGVTQTPRYLIKTRGQQVTLSCSPISGHRSVSWYQQTPGQGLQFLFEYFSETQRNKGNFPGRFSGRQFSNSRSEMNVSTLELGDSALYLCASSLAISSYNEQFFGPGTRLTVL.

V is TRBV2 and J is TRBJ1-1; no definite D call. Between the trimmed V and J ends, which lost 8 bases and 8 bases, there was a span of 15 bases. The CDR3 loop spans 12 amino acids. Germline CDR1 and CDR2: SNHLY and FYNNEI. DNA of the CDR3: TGTGCCAGCCTACGTGGAGAGCGGGAAGCTTTCTTT. Protein: CASLRGEREAFF.

V and J are TRBV5-1 and TRBJ1-5; no clear D gene. Germline values: CDR1 SGHRS, CDR2 YFSETQ. The CDR3 extends over 16 amino acids. Trimming removed 0 bases at V and 0 bases at J, with 10 bases between. CDR3 DNA sequence: TGCGCCAGCAGCTTGGATGCCACCGGTAGCAATCAGCCCCAGCATTTT. Protein product: CASSLDATGSNQPQHF. Based on the CDR3 plus reference TRBV5-1 and TRBJ1-5, the full variable domain is KAGVTQTPRYLIKTRGQQVTLSCSPISGHRSVSWYQQTPGQGLQFLFEYFSETQRNKGNFPGRFSGRQFSNSRSEMNVSTLELGDSALYLCASSLDATGSNQPQHFGDGTRLSIL.

The chain carries TRBV12-3 or TRBV12-4 and TRBJ1-5; D remains ambiguous. V dropped 6 bases and J dropped 2 bases, with 8 bases sitting between them. The CDR3 loop spans 13 amino acids. CDR3 protein: CASRLLGNQPQHF. The CDR3 nucleotides read TGTGCCAGCAGGTTGTTAGGCAATCAGCCCCAGCATTTT.

This clonotype showed up just a few times. This chain links TRBV12-3 or TRBV12-4 with TRBJ2-6; 11 nucleotides match TRBD1. The length of the CDR3 is 17 residues. The ends lost 4 bases at V and 2 bases at J; junction bases unmatched: 4. The CDR3 protein is CASSSPGQGAGANVLTF. The CDR3 DNA sequence: TGTGCCAGCAGTTCCCCGGGACAGGGGGCTGGGGCCAACGTCCTGACTTTC.

V usage is TRBV4-3 and J usage is TRBJ1-3; D unclear. Trimming shortened V by 1 base and J by 3 bases, and 10 bases separated the two germline ends. The V gene's germline CDR1 is LGHNA and CDR2 YSLEER. CDR3 length: 15 amino acids. This CDR3 reads CASSQVPPVGNTIYF. The DNA for the CDR3 is TGCGCCAGCAGCCAAGTCCCCCCTGTTGGAAACACCATATATTTT.

V and J are TRBV7-2 and TRBJ2-7; TRBD2 aligns across 15 bases. CDR1 is SGHTA, CDR2 FQGNSA, per germline. The CDR3 consists of 17 residues. V gave up 5 bases and J gave up 0 bases; unmatched junction bases: 5. Here the CDR3 reads CASSPGTSGRSSYEQYF. The CDR3, as DNA: TGTGCCAGCAGCCCCGGGACTAGCGGGAGGAGCTCCTACGAGCAGTACTTC.

The chain employs TRBV2 and TRBJ2-3; D may match TRBD1 or TRBD2 (5 bases each). In germline, CDR1 is SNHLY, CDR2 FYNNEI. With 8 bases removed from V and 3 bases from J, the gap between germline ends came to 18 bases. The CDR3 loop spans 15 amino acids. Here the CDR3 reads CASGGSPYATDTQYF. CDR3 nucleotide sequence: TGTGCCAGCGGGGGTAGCCCATACGCGACAGATACGCAGTATTTT. Full variable domain (missing parts from reference TRBV2 and TRBJ2-3): EPEVTQTPSHQVTQMGQEVILRCVPISNHLYFYWYRQILGQKVEFLVSFYNNEISEKSEIFDDQFSVERPDGSNFTLKIRSTKLEDSAMYFCASGGSPYATDTQYFGPGTRLTVL.

CDR3 sequence (DNA): TGCGCCAGCAGCTTGTTCACCGGGGAGCTGTTTTTT. As protein: CASSLFTGELFF. The V and J genes are TRBV5-1 and TRBJ2-2; D gene uncertain. The CDR3 consists of 12 residues. Trimming took off 1 base at V and 4 bases at J, with 2 bases between the two ends. Germline lookup yields CDR1 SGHRS and CDR2 YFSETQ.

V usage is TRBV18 and J usage is TRBJ1-2; no clear D. The V and J ends lost 2 bases and 8 bases respectively, with 9 bases between them. The germline CDR1 and CDR2 sequences are KGHSH and LQKENI. The CDR3 totals 12 residues. CDR3 region: CASSPSLEGYTF. The CDR3 bases are TGTGCCAGCTCACCATCCCTGGAGGGCTACACCTTC.

This clonotype was picked up one time. CDR3 residues: CSARAIGFSYEQYF. CDR3 nucleotides: TGCAGTGCTAGAGCCATTGGTTTCTCCTACGAGCAGTACTTC. This chain links TRBV20-1 with TRBJ2-7; D uncertain. The CDR3 runs 14 residues. Trimming left V 1 base short and J 0 bases short, with 10 bases between. Germline assignment: CDR1 DFQATT and CDR2 SNEGSKA (reference sequence).

The CDR3 protein is CASSRDRAHSYEQYF. The CDR3 coding sequence is TGTGCCAGCAGTCGGGACAGGGCCCACTCCTACGAGCAGTACTTC. The rearrangement joins TRBV3-1 to TRBJ2-7; TRBD1 aligns across 9 bases. Trimming at V came to 6 bases and at J to 0 bases, leaving 6 bases not matched to a gene. There are 15 residues in the CDR3. The germline V gene has CDR1 LGHDT and CDR2 YNNKEL (reference sequence).

The chain employs TRBV27 and TRBJ1-2, with 9 bases lining up with TRBD1. This CDR3 is 14 amino acids long. The germline gives CDR1 MNHEY, CDR2 SMNVEV (reference sequence). With 7 bases clipped from V and 3 bases from J, the junction kept 6 bases outside the gene matches. CDR3 amino acids: CASILRDRDYGYTF. CDR3 DNA: TGTGCCAGCATCCTCCGGGACAGGGACTATGGCTACACCTTC.

The J gene is TRBJ2-3, the V gene TRBV28; D is perhaps TRBD1 (5 bases). Trimming shortened V by 4 bases and J by 3 bases, and 11 bases separated the two germline ends. This CDR3 contains 14 residues. The germline V gene has CDR1 MDHEN and CDR2 SYDVKM. In DNA form, the CDR3 reads TGTGCCAGCAGTTGGAAAGGGGTGACAGATACGCAGTATTTT. It is translated as CASSWKGVTDTQYF.

V and J are TRBV12-3 or TRBV12-4 and TRBJ2-7, with 8 bases aligning to TRBD1. The CDR3 loop spans 14 amino acids. Trimming cost V 4 bases and J 6 bases; bases outside gene matches: 8. CDR3 protein: CASSSRTGFGEQYF. The CDR3 nucleotides read TGTGCCAGCAGTTCACGGACAGGGTTCGGCGAGCAGTACTTC.

This chain uses TRBV2 with TRBJ1-1; a possible D gene is TRBD1 (6 bases). Germline CDR1 reads SNHLY; CDR2 reads FYNNEI. Trimming stripped 6 bases from V and 5 bases from J, with 19 bases between. The CDR3 consists of 15 residues. CDR3 sequence (DNA): TGTGCCAGCAGAGAGAGGGGGGGCGAGAGGACTGAAGCTTTCTTT. This encodes CASRERGGERTEAFF.

The chain is built from TRBV6-6 and TRBJ2-7, with D uncertain. V was trimmed by 5 bases and J by 3 bases, leaving 11 bases between them. The CDR3 consists of 13 residues. Germline CDR1 reads MNHNY; CDR2 reads SVGAGI (reference sequence). CDR3 sequence: CASSTKTLYEQYF. CDR3 DNA sequence: TGTGCCAGCAGTACCAAGACCCTCTACGAGCAGTACTTC.

V is TRBV6-6 and J is TRBJ2-5; D is tentatively TRBD1 or TRBD2 (5 bases each). The CDR3 is made up of 15 amino acids. Between the trimmed V and J ends, which lost 6 bases and 4 bases, there was a span of 18 bases. Germline CDR1 is MNHNY and CDR2 is SVGAGI (reference sequence). In DNA, the CDR3 is TGTGCCAGCAGCTCTACCCAGGGAGTCGGAGAGACCCAGTACTTC. Translated: CASSSTQGVGETQYF.

J is TRBJ2-7 and V is TRBV12-3 or TRBV12-4, with 7 nucleotides matching TRBD1. V dropped 10 bases and J dropped 7; count of bases not matched to a gene: 13. The CDR3 sequence is 13 residues long. CDR3 protein: CATARTGRVEQYF. The CDR3 nucleotides are TGTGCCACCGCCCGGACAGGACGTGTTGAGCAGTACTTC.

V usage is TRBV6-5 and J usage is TRBJ2-7; 7 positions match TRBD1. V lost 1 base to trimming and J lost 3 bases; unmatched junction nucleotides: 9. The CDR3 consists of 16 residues. In germline, CDR1 is MNHEY, CDR2 SVGAGI. The CDR3 here is CASSYFIPGTDYEQYF. In DNA, the CDR3 is TGTGCCAGCAGTTACTTCATTCCCGGGACAGACTACGAGCAGTACTTC.

This chain links TRBV12-3 or TRBV12-4 with TRBJ1-4; D gene uncertain. V was cut by 3 bases and J by 6 bases, with 11 bases left in between. This CDR3 comprises 14 residues. Here the CDR3 reads CASSFSGVHEKLFF. CDR3 nucleotide sequence: TGTGCCAGCAGTTTCTCGGGCGTTCATGAAAAACTGTTTTTT.